This TCR beta chain was profiled in a study of blood T cell repertoires in COVID-19. The CDR3 length is 13 residues. V gave up 4 bases and J gave up 6 bases, with 10 bases separating them. The germline CDR1 and CDR2 sequences are LNHDA and SQIVND (reference sequence). As processed by the authors: Nucleated cell number was recorded as an estimate derived from reference gene primer amplification. Only in-frame clones appear in the TCRdb table, and some are missing; sequencing was by immunoSEQ multiplex PCR. The D gene and trimming were derived from the DNA, and the V and J assignments and clone size from that table. Among around 100,000 clones listed, approximately 88% were seen once.

V is TRBV19 and J is TRBJ2-1; maybe TRBD2 (6 bases). Sequencing used peripheral blood. The receptor's source is a man aged 60-69 years with COVID-19, enrolled during active disease. The CDR3 coding sequence is TGTGCCAGTAGTACGGGACTGATCAATGAGCAGTTCTTC. Translation gives CASSTGLINEQFF.